This T cell receptor beta chain was documented in a study of blood T cell repertoires in COVID-19. Using immunoSEQ multiplex PCR, the repertoire was profiled, and TCRdb retains in-frame clones only, with some absent. Here the sample spans about 330,000 clones, 87% being singletons. Germline-derived CDR1 and CDR2 are SGHVS and FQNEAQ. The CDR3 consists of 15 residues. V lost 5 bases and J lost 4; bases outside the gene matches: 9. The chain employs TRBV7-8 and TRBJ1-2, with 8 bases fitting TRBD1. The source is a man aged 30-40 years with COVID-19, enrolled during active disease. The specimen sequenced was peripheral blood. The CDR3 loop reads CASSPGTGRSYGYTF. CDR3 coding DNA: TGTGCCAGCAGCCCCGGGACAGGTCGATCCTATGGCTACACCTTC.